The 23 T cell receptor beta chains given below trace back to one sample, sequenced in a study of read filtering for tumor transcriptome and immune sequencing. From 400 to 450 ng of RNA, a library with molecular barcoded alpha/delta and beta/gamma adaptors was made. MiXCR, run by TCRdb on the reads, gives a single entry per CDR3 protein. The sample contains 100,000 to 150,000 distinct CDR3 sequences, roughly an eighth of which appear only once. What was sequenced was a population of CD138-negative cells sorted from bone marrow. These receptors were obtained from a donor over 35 with multiple myeloma.

This clonotype was counted a few times. Its ends do not fully match the called genes, so a read error is possible. The genes are TRBV7-9 and TRBJ1-1; tentative D call: TRBD1 (5 bases). CDR1 and CDR2 from the germline V gene are SEHNR and FQNEAQ (reference sequence). The CDR3 sequence is 15 residues long. CDR3 loop: CAGSLVGWGGTEAFF. The CDR3, as DNA: TGTGCCGGCAGCTTAGTGGGCTGGGGGGGCACTGAAGCTTTCTTT. The complete variable domain, with remaining parts taken from reference TRBV7-9 and TRBJ1-1, reads DTGVSQNPRHKITKRGQNVTFRCDPISEHNRLYWYRQTLGQGPEFLTYFQNEAQLEKSRLLSDRFSAERPKGSFSTLEIQRTEQGDSAMYLCAGSLVGWGGTEAFFGQGTRLTVV.

The V call is TRBV20-1, the J call TRBJ2-1; TRBD1 aligns across 7 bases. This CDR3 has 13 residues. With 1 base clipped from V and 7 bases from J, the junction kept 4 bases outside the gene matches. Germline V lookup: CDR1 DFQATT, CDR2 SNEGSKA (reference sequence). CDR3 DNA sequence: TGCAGTGCTAGAGGGACAGGAAGGAATGAGCAGTTCTTC. Encoded protein: CSARGTGRNEQFF.

This clonotype appeared many times. The genes are TRBV29-1 and TRBJ1-1; D ambiguous. Trimming shortened V by 1 base and J by 5 bases, and 11 bases separated the two germline ends. This CDR3 spans 13 amino acids. From germline, CDR1 is SQVTM and CDR2 ANQGSEA. The DNA for the CDR3 is TGCAGCGTTGAAGCTGGGCAGGAGACTGAAGCTTTCTTT. Translated, it gives CSVEAGQETEAFF.

This clonotype was seen ten or more times. The rearrangement uses TRBV19 and TRBJ1-5; possibly TRBD1 for D (6 bases). The CDR3 covers 18 residues. The V and J ends lost 2 bases and 3 bases respectively, with 20 bases between them. Germline-derived CDR1 and CDR2 are LNHDA and SQIVND (reference sequence). The CDR3 DNA reads TGTGCCAGTAGTATAACGGGGGGGCTAGGAGGAAACAATCAGCCCCAGCATTTT. This gives the protein CASSITGGLGGNNQPQHF.

In its sample, this clonotype was seen many times. The gene calls are TRBV20-1 and TRBJ2-3, with 8 bases matching TRBD2. CDR1 and CDR2 (germline): DFQATT, SNEGSKA (reference sequence). V dropped 3 bases and J dropped 5; count of bases not matched to a gene: 10. The CDR3 runs to 15 residues. DNA of the CDR3: TGCAGTGCTAGCCCCAGCGGGAGCGAGGGAGATACGCAGTATTTT. It yields the protein CSASPSGSEGDTQYF.

This clonotype was counted ten times or more. The chain joins TRBV4-3 to TRBJ2-3; possibly TRBD1 for D (5 bases). This CDR3 region has 15 residues. V lost 0 bases and J lost 1, with 8 bases in between. Germline lookup yields CDR1 LGHNA and CDR2 YSLEER. The CDR3 protein is CASSQEPTGTDTQYF. As DNA, the CDR3 is TGCGCCAGCAGCCAAGAACCGACAGGCACAGATACGCAGTATTTT.

This clonotype was picked up many times. The chain employs TRBV27 and TRBJ2-3; D is undetermined. The CDR3 extends over 11 amino acids. V was clipped by 2 bases and J by 9 bases, with 6 bases between them. Germline assignment: CDR1 MNHEY and CDR2 SMNVEV (reference sequence). The CDR3 sequence is CASSLDGTQYF. CDR3 nucleotides: TGTGCCAGCAGTTTAGATGGAACGCAGTATTTT.

With regard to this clonotype: Germline is not matched at one junction end, which may reflect a read error. V and J are TRBV24-1 and TRBJ2-1; D unclear. There are 15 residues in the CDR3. The germline CDR1 and CDR2 sequences are KGHDR and SFDVKD. The CDR3 reads CAASDKLLSHPEQFF. In DNA, the CDR3 is TGTGCCGCCAGCGACAAGTTACTTTCGCACCCTGAGCAGTTCTTC.

V usage is TRBV9 and J usage is TRBJ2-5; 12 bases map to TRBD2. Germline V CDR1 and CDR2: SGDLS, YYNGEE. The CDR3 length is 16 residues. The trim removed 3 bases at V and 5 bases at J, leaving 8 bases unmatched. CDR3 loop: CASSGRLAGEGETQYF. CDR3 coding DNA: TGTGCCAGCAGCGGACGACTAGCGGGAGAGGGGGAGACCCAGTACTTC.

This clonotype occurred many times. The rearrangement links TRBV2 to TRBJ2-5; 7 bases fit TRBD1. Germline CDR1 and CDR2: SNHLY and FYNNEI. J was trimmed by 1 base and V by 5 bases; bases with no gene match: 7. The CDR3 is 15 residues long. CDR3 region: CASSTQGQSQETQYF. DNA for the CDR3: TGTGCCAGCAGTACCCAGGGACAGAGCCAAGAGACCCAGTACTTC.

In its sample, this clonotype was seen many times. The chain recombines TRBV20-1 with TRBJ2-6; D is undetermined. V shed 5 bases and J shed 1 base, with 3 bases lying between them. This CDR3 is built from 12 residues. Germline V gene lookup returns CDR1 DFQATT and CDR2 SNEGSKA (reference sequence). This CDR3 reads CSAPSGANVLTF. The CDR3 DNA follows: TGCAGTGCTCCGTCTGGGGCCAACGTCCTGACTTTC.

There are a few counts of this clonotype. This likely stems from a read error, as it lies one base from a far larger clone. The chain employs TRBV7-3 and TRBJ2-7; 8 bases agree with TRBD1. Germline V gene data show CDR1 as SGHTA and CDR2 as FQGTGA. The CDR3 contains 13 residues. V was pared by 9 bases and J by 7 bases, with 11 bases of the junction left unmatched. The DNA for the CDR3 is TGTGCCAGAACCCAGGGGGCAGCGCGAGAGCAGTACTTC. Protein product: CARTQGAAREQYF.

This clonotype was seen many times. V is TRBV4-1 and J is TRBJ2-1; 7 bases map to TRBD2. The CDR3 loop spans 16 amino acids. Germline CDR1 is MGHRA and CDR2 is YSYEKL. The trim removed 5 bases at V and 4 bases at J, leaving 11 bases unmatched. The DNA for the CDR3 is TGCGCCAGCAGCTCAACTACCGGGACTACTTACAATGAGCAGTTCTTC. This codes for CASSSTTGTTYNEQFF.

This clonotype was seen at least ten times. The chain carries TRBV2 and TRBJ2-7, with TRBD1 matching 7 bases. Germline V gene data show CDR1 as SNHLY and CDR2 as FYNNEI. CDR3 length: 13 residues. V shed 7 bases and J 2 bases; nucleotides not matched to a gene: 5. In DNA form, the CDR3 reads TGTGCCAGCACAAGAACAGGGGCCTACGAGCAGTACTTC. Protein product: CASTRTGAYEQYF.

On this clonotype itself: A read error may explain this, as a much larger clone is one base away. The CDR3 loop reads CAGSLVGGRPSRTQYF. The CDR3 bases are TGTGCCGGCAGTTTAGTGGGCGGGAGGCCCTCCCGGACCCAGTACTTC. The chain is built from TRBV12-3 or TRBV12-4 and TRBJ2-5, with 8 bases that match TRBD2. The CDR3 length is 16 residues.

This clonotype was seen repeatedly, ten times or more. The chain couples TRBV9 to TRBJ2-1; 8 nucleotides agree with TRBD2. The germline gives CDR1 SGDLS, CDR2 YYNGEE. The CDR3 covers 15 residues. Trimming cost V 2 bases and J 8 bases; bases outside gene matches: 9. CDR3 sequence reads: CASSVSSGSADEQFF. CDR3 bases: TGTGCCAGCAGCGTGTCCAGCGGGAGTGCTGATGAGCAGTTCTTC.

This clonotype was picked up many times. This CDR3 reads CSVEDLKGNEQFF. The CDR3, as DNA: TGCAGCGTTGAAGATCTTAAGGGTAATGAGCAGTTCTTC. The gene calls are TRBV29-1 and TRBJ2-1; D is unclear. V dropped 0 bases and J dropped 7 bases, with 10 bases sitting between them. The length of the CDR3 is 13 residues. Germline lookup yields CDR1 SQVTM and CDR2 ANQGSEA.

In the case of this clonotype: The conserved final phenylalanine or tryptophan is absent from the CDR3, which likely points to a read error. The DNA is omitted, as the CDR3 cannot be located on it reliably, and the CDR3 follows TCRdb's listing. V is TRBV10-3 and J is TRBJ2-1; whether TRBD2, the table's D call, matches the DNA was not checked. Per germline, CDR1 ENHRY and CDR2 SYGVKD. The CDR3 adds up to 13 amino acids, both ends counted. The CDR3 reads CAISGRAHVGQIC.

This clonotype was counted many times. The chain employs TRBV4-1 and TRBJ2-7, with D possibly matching TRBD1 (6 bases). Germline V gene lookup returns CDR1 MGHRA and CDR2 YSYEKL. Trimming removed 8 bases from V and 5 bases from J, with 16 bases in between. The CDR3 runs 13 residues. In DNA, the CDR3 is TGCGCCAGCGACCCCACAGGGAACCACGAGCAGTACTTC. Protein sequence: CASDPTGNHEQYF.

This clonotype was seen repeatedly, ten times or more. The chain links TRBV19 to TRBJ1-5; the D gene is possibly TRBD1 (5 bases). CDR3 size: 13 residues. Per germline, CDR1 LNHDA and CDR2 SQIVND (reference sequence). V was cut by 5 bases and J by 5 bases, with 10 bases left in between. This chain's CDR3 is CASSWGEYQPQHF. CDR3 sequence (DNA): TGTGCCAGTAGTTGGGGGGAATATCAGCCCCAGCATTTT. Together with reference TRBV19 and TRBJ1-5, the CDR3 gives the full variable domain: DGGITQSPKYLFRKEGQNVTLSCEQNLNHDAMYWYRQDPGQGLRLIYYSQIVNDFQKGDIAEGYSVSREKKESFPLTVTSAQKNPTAFYLCASSWGEYQPQHFGDGTRLSIL.

This clonotype was detected many times. The gene calls are TRBV29-1 and TRBJ1-1; weak D call: TRBD1 (5 bases). The ends were cut back, 4 bases at V and 1 base at J, with 7 bases in the middle. This CDR3 is built from 12 residues. Germline-derived CDR1 and CDR2 are SQVTM and ANQGSEA. In nucleotides, the CDR3 is TGCAGCGTTGGTGACAGGAACACTGAAGCTTTCTTT. Protein sequence: CSVGDRNTEAFF. The variable domain in full, completed from reference TRBV29-1 and TRBJ1-1, reads SAVISQKPSRDICQRGTSLTIQCQVDSQVTMMFWYRQQPGQSLTLIATANQGSEATYESGFVIDKFPISRPNLTFSTLTVSNMSPEDSSIYLCSVGDRNTEAFFGQGTRLTVV.

This clonotype was counted ten times or more. The chain employs TRBV7-3 and TRBJ2-1; TRBD1 matches 10 bases. CDR1 and CDR2 (germline): SGHTA, FQGTGA. With V trimmed by 1 base and J by 3 bases, 3 bases remained unmatched. This CDR3 is 16 amino acids long. CDR3 DNA sequence: TGTGCCAGCAGCTTAAGGGGACAGGGGAGCTACAATGAGCAGTTCTTC. Its translation is CASSLRGQGSYNEQFF.

This clonotype was found a few times. This may be a read error, as it is one base from a much larger clone. This rearrangement joins TRBV9 to TRBJ2-2, with D perhaps TRBD1 or TRBD2 (6 bases each). The germline V gene encodes CDR1 SGDLS and CDR2 YYNGEE. The CDR3 has 15 amino acids. For the CDR3, the DNA is TGTGCCAGCGGCGTAGGGGGGCGCCTCACCGGGGAGCTGTTTTTT. This gives the protein CASGVGGRLTGELFF.